The 32 T cell receptor beta chains below come from one sample, sequenced in a study of post-analysis software for immune sequencing data. Findings and limits, study-wide: About 5 TRBV segments, including TRBV5-6, TRBV5-1 and TRBV20-1, were more frequent in patients than controls.

Incorporated into the TCR beta cDNA libraries were unique molecular identifiers, which served to reduce PCR and sequencing biases. TCRdb fed the PCR reads into MiXCR, producing one record per CDR3 protein. The table has around 500,000 distinct CDR3 sequences, about a third seen once; the top ten hold about 5.6%. For these TCRs, the target antigens are not known. The sequencing sample was made of blood. These receptors originate from a girl aged 2 to 17 with multiple sclerosis.

The chain has TRBV6-6 and TRBJ2-1, with 7 bases matching TRBD1. Germline CDR1 reads MNHNY; CDR2 reads SVGAGI (reference sequence). With V trimmed by 7 bases and J by 7 bases, 13 bases remained unmatched. This CDR3 has 15 residues. CDR3: CASTLTGMLCNEQFF. CDR3 DNA: TGTGCCAGCACTTTGACAGGGATGTTGTGTAATGAGCAGTTCTTC.

This clonotype was observed a handful of times. This chain links TRBV3-1 with TRBJ1-6; 12 bases fit TRBD1. Germline CDR1 is LGHDT and CDR2 is YNNKEL (reference sequence). The CDR3 totals 16 residues. V lost 4 bases to trimming and J lost 7 bases; unmatched junction nucleotides: 5. CDR3 bases: TGTGCCAGCAGCCTCCGGGACAGGGGGCGGAATTCACCCCTCCACTTT. Its translation is CASSLRDRGRNSPLHF.

The chain uses TRBV5-1 and TRBJ2-7, with 9 bases lining up with TRBD1. The CDR3 has 15 amino acids. Germline CDR1 reads SGHRS; CDR2 reads YFSETQ. Trimming at V came to 4 bases and at J to 0 bases, leaving 5 bases not matched to a gene. The CDR3 protein is CASSMGTGSSYEQYF. The CDR3 DNA follows: TGCGCCAGCAGCATGGGGACAGGGAGCTCCTACGAGCAGTACTTC.

The chain couples TRBV29-1 to TRBJ1-2; 7 bases agree with TRBD1. J lost 0 bases, V lost 6 bases, and 4 bases had no gene match. Germline CDR1 SQVTM, CDR2 ANQGSEA. The CDR3 length is 13 residues. The CDR3 is CSVGTAPNYGYTF. The CDR3 nucleotides are TGCAGCGTGGGGACAGCCCCTAACTATGGCTACACCTTC.

The chain recombines TRBV9 with TRBJ2-7, with 7 bases matching TRBD1. The V and J ends lost 4 bases and 4 bases, in that order; junction bases with no gene match: 11. CDR3 length: 15 residues. Germline-derived CDR1 and CDR2 are SGDLS and YYNGEE. DNA for the CDR3: TGTGCCAGCAGCTTCCGGGACAGTGCAGCTTACGAGCAGTACTTC. Its protein product is CASSFRDSAAYEQYF.

The sample holds a few counts of this clonotype. The CDR3, as DNA: TGCAGTGCTCTGGGGCAGATGAACCACGAGCAGTACTTC. Amino acid sequence: CSALGQMNHEQYF. The chain uses TRBV20-1 and TRBJ2-7, with D maybe TRBD1 (5 bases). Per the germline V gene, CDR1 is DFQATT and CDR2 is SNEGSKA (reference sequence). The V end lost 5 bases, the J end lost 5 bases, and 16 bases lay between the germline ends. This CDR3 contains 13 residues.

The chain combines TRBV12-3 or TRBV12-4 with TRBJ2-1; 12 bases fit TRBD2. Germline trimming cut 5 bases from V and 3 bases from J; bases unmatched to any gene: 20. The CDR3 covers 21 residues. The CDR3 nucleotides are TGTGCCAGCAGTCCCTCCCGCCTAGCGGGGGGGCGTTCCTCCTTCTACAATGAGCAGTTCTTC. Translating it yields CASSPSRLAGGRSSFYNEQFF.

The V and J genes are TRBV21-1 and TRBJ2-5; the D segment call TRBD1 is taken from the table without a DNA check. The J call may be mistaken, given a closer DNA end match to TRBJ2-7. TRBV21-1 is assigned pseudogene status. CDR3 length: 20 amino acids. The CDR3 DNA sequence: TGTGCCAGCAGCAACCCTCGCCGGGACAGGACCTTACAGCTTGTAGGCGAGCAGTACTTC. It encodes CASSNPRRDRTLQLVGEQYF.

The table lists this clonotype with a few counts. The chain carries TRBV12-3 or TRBV12-4 and TRBJ2-1; 9 bases fit TRBD2. The CDR3 sequence is 15 residues long. Unmatched junction bases numbered 11, after V lost 8 bases and J lost 6 bases. In nucleotides, the CDR3 is TGTGCCAGCCTGGCGGGGGGGCGCTTCTCCAATGAGCAGTTCTTC. Translation gives CASLAGGRFSNEQFF.

With respect to this clonotype: An end of the junction does not agree with germline; a read error may underlie this. The chain has TRBV6-2 or TRBV6-3 and TRBJ1-2; the match to TRBD1 covers 9 bases. The CDR3 sequence is 12 residues long. Per the germline V gene, CDR1 is MNHEY and CDR2 is SVGEGT. The DNA for the CDR3 is TGTGCCAGCAGTCCCGGGACAGGGAGCTACGCCTTC. The encoded protein is CASSPGTGSYAF.

This clonotype was counted between two and nine times. The chain joins TRBV29-1 to TRBJ2-5; a weak D match, TRBD2 (6 bases). The J call is doubtful: the DNA matches TRBJ2-7 better. The CDR3 is 14 amino acids. Germline V gene sequence: CDR1 SQVTM, CDR2 ANQGSEA. The CDR3 spells CSVESGGLPYEQYF. The CDR3 DNA reads as TGCAGCGTTGAATCCGGAGGGCTGCCGTACGAGCAGTACTTC.

V is TRBV11-3 and J is TRBJ2-5; possibly TRBD2 for D (6 bases). V lost 5 bases to trimming and J lost 10 bases, with 17 bases between them. From germline, CDR1 is SGHNT and CDR2 YENEEA. The CDR3 runs to 13 residues. The DNA of the CDR3 is TGTGCCAGCAGCCTGGACCTGTACGGGAGCCAGTACTTC. This gives the protein CASSLDLYGSQYF.

The gene calls are TRBV27 and TRBJ1-2, with 9 bases identical to TRBD1. Germline CDR1 and CDR2: MNHEY and SMNVEV (reference sequence). Trimming cost V 3 bases and J 5 bases; bases outside gene matches: 10. The CDR3 covers 16 residues. The CDR3: CASSFTQGAFYYGYTF. The CDR3 nucleotides read TGTGCCAGCAGTTTTACACAGGGGGCGTTCTATTATGGCTACACCTTC.

This clonotype was picked up a small number of times. This sequence joins TRBV12-3 or TRBV12-4 and TRBJ2-5; 12 positions agree with TRBD2. J gave up 5 bases and V 7 bases, and 5 bases lay outside the gene matches. This CDR3 is 14 amino acids long. As DNA, the CDR3 is TGTGCCAGCACCCGGACTAGCGGGGATGAGACCCAGTACTTC. This sequence encodes CASTRTSGDETQYF.

The rearrangement links TRBV5-5 to TRBJ1-6; perhaps TRBD1 as D (6 bases). The V and J ends lost 4 bases and 5 bases respectively, with 22 bases between them. Germline V CDR1 and CDR2: SGHKS, YYEKEE (reference sequence). This CDR3 region has 18 residues. In DNA, the CDR3 is TGTGCCAGCAGCACCCTGCGTACAGGGCCCCCCAATAATTCACCCCTCCACTTT. Amino acids: CASSTLRTGPPNNSPLHF.

This clonotype has ten or more counts. The chain carries TRBV29-1 and TRBJ2-1; D is perhaps TRBD1 or TRBD2 (7 bases each). CDR1 and CDR2 (germline): SQVTM, ANQGSEA. CDR3 size: 13 residues. V shed 7 bases and J shed 12 bases, with 22 bases lying between them. CDR3: CSGRRDSGEGQFF. In DNA form, the CDR3 reads TGCAGCGGGCGGCGGGACAGCGGGGAAGGGCAGTTCTTC.

The CDR3 region is CASSYAGGPQHF. As DNA, the CDR3 is TGTGCCAGCAGTTACGCAGGAGGGCCCCAGCATTTT. The chain uses TRBV6-5 and TRBJ1-5, with unresolved D. The CDR3 consists of 12 residues. V lost 2 bases to trimming and J lost 9 bases, with 8 bases between them. The germline V gene encodes CDR1 MNHEY and CDR2 SVGAGI.

The chain is built from TRBV25-1 and TRBJ1-1, with 7 bases lining up with TRBD1. Germline loops: CDR1 MGHDK, CDR2 SYGVNS. V was pared by 1 base and J by 5 bases, with 4 bases of the junction left unmatched. This CDR3 has 14 residues. The CDR3 here is CASSESTGRTEAFF. The CDR3 coding sequence is TGTGCCAGCAGTGAATCGACAGGGAGGACTGAAGCTTTCTTT. Looking up the rest from reference TRBV25-1 and TRBJ1-1 gives the full variable domain: EADIYQTPRYLVIGTGKKITLECSQTMGHDKMYWYQQDPGMELHLIHYSYGVNSTEKGDLSSESTVSRIRTEHFPLTLESARPSHTSQYLCASSESTGRTEAFFGQGTRLTVV.

The chain is built from TRBV18 and TRBJ1-1; D possibly corresponds to TRBD1 (5 bases). CDR1 and CDR2 from the germline V gene are KGHSH and LQKENI. This CDR3 comprises 14 residues. The V end lost 0 bases, the J end lost 5 bases, and 10 bases lay between the germline ends. CDR3 in amino acids: CASSPPVGGTEAFF. Here the CDR3 DNA reads TGTGCCAGCTCACCACCGGTGGGGGGTACTGAAGCTTTCTTT.

This clonotype showed up just a few times. V and J are TRBV3-1 and TRBJ2-1, with 10 bases aligning to TRBD2. The length of the CDR3 is 17 residues. Trimming at V came to 0 bases and at J to 9 bases, leaving 11 bases not matched to a gene. The germline V gene has CDR1 LGHDT and CDR2 YNNKEL (reference sequence). DNA of the CDR3: TGTGCCAGCAGCCAAGATTGGCTAGCGGGGGCCGGGGGTGAGCAGTTCTTC. This sequence encodes CASSQDWLAGAGGEQFF.

V and J are TRBV5-5 and TRBJ2-5, with D tentatively TRBD1 (6 bases). Germline V gene data show CDR1 as SGHKS and CDR2 as YYEKEE (reference sequence). Trimming cost V 1 base and J 4 bases, with 11 bases left between them. The CDR3 is 14 residues long. The CDR3 bases are TGTGCCAGCAGCTTGCCTGGACAGTTAGAGACCCAGTACTTC. Amino acids: CASSLPGQLETQYF.

This chain joins TRBV12-3 or TRBV12-4 and TRBJ1-2, with D uncertain. This CDR3 region has 13 residues. V lost 2 bases and J lost 9, with 13 bases in between. The chain's CDR3 is CASSLSGLDCYTF. The CDR3 DNA is TGTGCCAGCAGTTTAAGCGGGCTGGATTGCTACACCTTC.

This clonotype was found a few times. This chain uses TRBV10-3 with TRBJ2-1; 13 positions agree with TRBD2. In germline, CDR1 is ENHRY, CDR2 SYGVKD. The CDR3 contains 13 residues. After removal of 8 bases from V and 10 bases from J, the junction contained 5 bases not matched to a gene. CDR3 region: CAIGTSGEYEQFF. Written as DNA, the CDR3 is TGTGCCATCGGGACTAGCGGGGAGTACGAGCAGTTCTTC.

This clonotype turned up a few times. This rearrangement joins TRBV5-1 to TRBJ2-3; no clear D. The CDR3 covers 14 residues. Deletions cut 6 bases from V and 2 bases from J, with 13 bases between. Germline loops: CDR1 SGHRS, CDR2 YFSETQ. The CDR3 DNA follows: TGCGCCAGCACCCCTGTTCAACTCACAGATACGCAGTATTTT. As protein: CASTPVQLTDTQYF.

This chain joins TRBV29-1 and TRBJ1-1; D gene unclear. The V and J ends lost 6 bases and 4 bases respectively, with 18 bases between them. The length of the CDR3 is 14 residues. CDR1 and CDR2 (germline): SQVTM, ANQGSEA. CDR3 sequence (DNA): TGCAGCGTCGCCCCTTTATTTGGGAGCACTGAAGCTTTCTTT. Translated: CSVAPLFGSTEAFF.

This chain links TRBV20-1 with TRBJ1-6, with a possible D match to TRBD1 (5 bases). Trimming shortened V by 5 bases and J by 12 bases, and 20 bases separated the two germline ends. The germline gives CDR1 DFQATT, CDR2 SNEGSKA (reference sequence). The CDR3 contains 14 residues. Here the CDR3 reads CSALGPKSGGPLHF. CDR3 nucleotide sequence: TGCAGTGCTCTGGGACCGAAGTCGGGGGGACCCCTCCACTTT.

In this sample, this clonotype turned up many times. The V and J genes are TRBV6-5 and TRBJ2-4; the D is unclear. CDR1 MNHEY and CDR2 SVGAGI come from the germline V gene. This CDR3 has 14 amino acids. Trimming took 3 bases from V and 0 from J, leaving 6 bases between them. For the CDR3, the DNA is TGTGCCAGCAGTTATGGATTAGCCAAAAACATTCAGTACTTC. Translating gives CASSYGLAKNIQYF.

The chain joins TRBV12-3 or TRBV12-4 to TRBJ2-3; D is possibly TRBD1 (6 bases). This CDR3 is 13 amino acids long. CDR3: CAQSRGFTDTQYF. As DNA, the CDR3 is TGTGCTCAGAGCAGGGGCTTCACAGATACGCAGTATTTT.

The rearrangement uses TRBV7-2 and TRBJ2-5; TRBD2 agrees at 7 bases. This CDR3 has 14 amino acids. With 5 bases clipped from V and 2 bases from J, the junction kept 5 bases outside the gene matches. Germline V gene lookup returns CDR1 SGHTA and CDR2 FQGNSA. As DNA, the CDR3 is TGTGCCAGCAGCCCAGCGGGGCGGCAAGAGACCCAGTACTTC. Protein product: CASSPAGRQETQYF.

The chain has TRBV10-3 and TRBJ1-1; tentative D call: TRBD1 (5 bases). The CDR3 totals 12 residues. Germline V gives CDR1 ENHRY, CDR2 SYGVKD. V was pared by 1 base and J by 8 bases, with 8 bases between. The CDR3 nucleotides are TGTGCCATCAGTGAGTTTCGGGGGGAAGCTTTCTTT. This codes for CAISEFRGEAFF.

This clonotype turned up a few times. The chain recombines TRBV7-3 with TRBJ2-3; D is possibly TRBD1 or TRBD2 (5 bases each). Trimming cost V 2 bases and J 4 bases, with 10 bases left between them. Germline V CDR1 and CDR2: SGHTA, FQGTGA. The CDR3 runs 14 residues. The CDR3 bases are TGTGCCAGCAGCTTAGAGGGGATCGCAGATACGCAGTATTTT. It yields the protein CASSLEGIADTQYF.

This clonotype has just a few counts. The rearrangement joins TRBV28 to TRBJ1-1, with 9 bases that match TRBD1. The CDR3 extends over 13 amino acids. Germline trimming cut 4 bases from V and 10 bases from J; bases unmatched to any gene: 7. The germline gives CDR1 MDHEN, CDR2 SYDVKM. CDR3 coding DNA: TGTGCCAGCAGTTCAACAGGGGGCTGGGGAGCTTTCTTT. Translating gives CASSSTGGWGAFF.